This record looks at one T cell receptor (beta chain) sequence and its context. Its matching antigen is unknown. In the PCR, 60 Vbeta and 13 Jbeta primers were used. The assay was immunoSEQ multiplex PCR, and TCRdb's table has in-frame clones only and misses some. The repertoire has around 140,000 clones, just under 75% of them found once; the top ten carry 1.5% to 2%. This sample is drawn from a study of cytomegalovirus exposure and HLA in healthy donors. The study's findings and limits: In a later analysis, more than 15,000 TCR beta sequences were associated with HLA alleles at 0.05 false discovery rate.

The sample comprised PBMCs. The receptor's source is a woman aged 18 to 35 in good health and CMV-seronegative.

CDR3 DNA: TGTGCCAGCAGTTTATCCGGCCGGACATCTCAGGCCTATGGCTACACCTTC. Translation: CASSLSGRTSQAYGYTF. The chain combines TRBV27 with TRBJ1-2; D might be TRBD1 (5 bases). There are 17 residues in the CDR3. Between the trimmed V and J ends, which lost 0 bases and 4 bases, there was a span of 18 bases. Per the germline V gene, CDR1 is MNHEY and CDR2 is SMNVEV (reference sequence).